The T cell receptor beta chain described here comes from a study of control samples from healthy donors and cancer patients. Profiled with immunoSEQ multiplex PCR; TCRdb holds only in-frame clones, not every one. The table lists 75,000 to 80,000 clones, about nine tenths of them singletons, with around 9.5% in the top ten. Trimming left V 0 bases short and J 3 bases short, with 12 bases between. The germline CDR1 and CDR2 sequences are SGHKS and YYEKEE (reference sequence). The CDR3 runs 15 residues. The sample comprised PBMCs. The TCR comes from a woman between 50 and 59 years old with colorectal cancer. The chain carries TRBV5-5 and TRBJ1-2, with D possibly TRBD1 on 5 matching bases. The DNA for the CDR3 is TGTGCCAGCAGCTTGGAGACAGCTTCTTACTATGGCTACACCTTC. It is translated as CASSLETASYYGYTF.